This TCR beta chain emerged from a study of shared clonotypes between healthy human individuals (dated by TCRdb to 2020 to 2021). For context, the study as a whole: A few men and a couple of women, aged 18 to 49 years, made up the cohort. For each donor, CD4 naive and CD4 memory were each run on three plates, CD8 naive on two plates, and CD8 memory on one plate. The study deeply sequenced blood TCR repertoires of 5 or 6 healthy adults to estimate repertoire size and the extent of clonotype sharing between individuals. To increase sequencing depth and limit assay-specific biases, TCR repertoire library preparation and sequencing were carried out by different laboratories using diverse techniques. Each donor's leukapheresis produced roughly between roughly 0.85 and 10 billion PBMCs.

The study at large found these results: Estimated clonotype richness was generally larger for naive than for memory subsets. Pairwise subsampling led to the expectation that sequencing depth would affect the degree of clonotype sharing among donors. Compared with non-shared clonotypes, clonotypes shared by all four sorted-subset donors had higher generation probabilities. Because the study included only a small number of donors, the genetic and exposure-history diversity represented was limited. Even with the large sequencing depth, rarefaction of the sorted-subset datasets indicated that sequencing was incomplete. Sharing across several donors was observed for approximately 5% of naive CD4, over 3% of naive CD8, about 2.3% of memory CD4, and about 0.38% of memory CD8 clonotypes. Sampling was limited to blood, and TCR repertoires in tissue likely differ from TCR repertoires in blood.

Concerning this clone: Its antigen is still unknown. Base qualities were left out, and no much larger clone turns up one base away.

Using the deep immunoSEQ assay, TCR CDR3 regions were amplified from genomic DNA by multiplex PCR. Extracted genomic DNA from each cell subset was spread evenly across all wells of several immunoSEQ 96-well plates, with each plate serving as a replicate. Each replicate PCR for sorted subsets received 150 to 250 ng genomic DNA, equal to roughly 30,000 T cell genomes. The purified libraries were quantified using a Qubit 3.0 fluorometer, sized with a Bioanalyzer 2100, and then quantified again using the KAPA Library Quantification kit. Each immunoSEQ 96-well plate was sequenced on its own single-read 150-cycle Illumina NextSeq 550 flow cell. The original methods were these. Because the immunoSEQ output held only junctional sequences and lacked quality scores, the filtering could not match the filtering applied to full-length reads. Sequences were annotated with PyIR, a Python wrapper for IgBLAST v1.9, and V/J genes and CDR3 were assigned using IMGT germline references. Any read was removed if the V/J assignment was weak (E-value above 1e-6), the CDR3 was missing, or the read contained stop codons, out-of-frame junctions, or ambiguous translated residues. V3J clonotypes were defined by identical inferred V gene, J gene, and CDR3 amino acid sequence. Percentage overlap between repertoires was calculated by dividing the number of shared unique clonotypes by the size of the smaller repertoire. RTK rarefaction, the Chao1 estimator, and Recon v2.1 estimates of unobserved clonotypes were used to assess repertoire richness. OLGA was used to compute generation probabilities for all TCRbeta clonotypes that the gDNA method yielded from a few donors. TCRdb carries this immuneACCESS record with in-frame sequences only. Its versions omit some clonotypes, under half of them owing to an unresolved V gene in the studies checked, with the rest unexplained. The D gene and trimming were derived from the DNA, and the V and J assignments and clone size from that table. The sample table shows over 2 million clones, and about 95% are seen once. The top ten clones comprise approximately 0.13% of the sample.

Spanning cysteine to phenylalanine, the CDR3 consists of 19 amino acids. Just the 57-base CDR3 DNA is kept, in frame starting at base 1. V is trimmed back by 2 bases and J by 0 bases, and the junction contains 5 bases that no gene match accounts for. CDR1 MDHEN and CDR2 SYDVKM are derived from the germline V gene. The donors were healthy, HIV-negative adults who had no recently reported acute infections or vaccinations. Every donor was a Caucasian adult residing in Nashville, Tennessee, USA. CD4+ T cells were enriched by magnetic negative selection; naive cells were then positively selected on CD45RA, and the negative fraction formed the memory subset. After blood collection by leukapheresis, PBMCs were isolated using Ficoll-Histopaque density gradient centrifugation and then cryopreserved in the vapor phase of liquid nitrogen. Purity and quantity of every magnetically sorted T cell population were checked by analytical flow cytometry. Genomic DNA was isolated from each sorted fraction and quantified by UV absorbance on a Nanodrop 2000c.

Sequencing used naive CD4+ T cells sorted from blood. The cell subset or site label on this specimen signifies: CD45RA+ positively selected. The chain was built from TRBV28 and TRBJ2-1; TRBD2 matches 15 bases in the middle. The TCR comes from a man younger than 30 in good health. The CDR3 protein sequence reads: CASSLGLAGGFSSYNEQFF. The DNA reads TGTGCCAGCAGTTTAGGACTAGCGGGGGGGTTCAGCTCCTACAATGAGCAGTTCTTC. The CDR3 plus the reference TRBV28 and TRBJ2-1 genes for the other parts give the full variable domain: DVKVTQSSRYLVKRTGEKVFLECVQDMDHENMFWYRQDPGLGLRLIYFSYDVKMKEKGDIPEGYSVSREKKERFSLILESASTNQTSMYLCASSLGLAGGFSSYNEQFFGPGTRLTVL.